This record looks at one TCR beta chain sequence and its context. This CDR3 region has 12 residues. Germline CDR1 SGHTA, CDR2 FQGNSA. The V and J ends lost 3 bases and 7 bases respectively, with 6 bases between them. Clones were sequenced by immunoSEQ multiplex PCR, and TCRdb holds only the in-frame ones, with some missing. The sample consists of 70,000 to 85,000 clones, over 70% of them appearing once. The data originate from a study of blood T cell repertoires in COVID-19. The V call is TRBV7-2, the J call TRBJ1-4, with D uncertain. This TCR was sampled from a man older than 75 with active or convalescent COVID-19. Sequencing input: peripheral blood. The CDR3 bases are TGTGCCAGCAGCTTCCCGGGTGAAAAACTGTTTTTT. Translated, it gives CASSFPGEKLFF.